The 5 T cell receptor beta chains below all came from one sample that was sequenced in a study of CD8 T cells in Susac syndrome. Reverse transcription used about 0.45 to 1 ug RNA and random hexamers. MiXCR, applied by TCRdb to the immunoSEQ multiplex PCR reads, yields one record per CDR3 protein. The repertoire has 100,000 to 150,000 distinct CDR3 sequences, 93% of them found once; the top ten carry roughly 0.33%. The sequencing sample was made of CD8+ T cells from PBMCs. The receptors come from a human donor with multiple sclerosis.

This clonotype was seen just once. CDR3 DNA sequence: TGTGCCAGCAGTTTATCGCGGGGGGCCTACGAGCAGTACTTC. Its protein is CASSLSRGAYEQYF. The V gene is TRBV27, the J gene TRBJ2-7, with 8 bases aligning to TRBD2. Germline lookup yields CDR1 MNHEY and CDR2 SMNVEV (reference sequence). V was clipped by 0 bases and J by 2 bases; unmatched bases: 0. The length of the CDR3 is 14 residues.

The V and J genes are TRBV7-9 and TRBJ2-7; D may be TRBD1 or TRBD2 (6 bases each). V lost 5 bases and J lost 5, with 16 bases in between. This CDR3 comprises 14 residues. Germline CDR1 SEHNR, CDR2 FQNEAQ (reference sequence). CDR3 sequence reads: CASSPGGWGDEQYF. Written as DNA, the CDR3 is TGTGCCAGCAGCCCCGGGGGCTGGGGGGACGAGCAGTACTTC. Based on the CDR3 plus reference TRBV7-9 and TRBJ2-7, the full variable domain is DTGVSQNPRHKITKRGQNVTFRCDPISEHNRLYWYRQTLGQGPEFLTYFQNEAQLEKSRLLSDRFSAERPKGSFSTLEIQRTEQGDSAMYLCASSPGGWGDEQYFGPGTRLTVT.

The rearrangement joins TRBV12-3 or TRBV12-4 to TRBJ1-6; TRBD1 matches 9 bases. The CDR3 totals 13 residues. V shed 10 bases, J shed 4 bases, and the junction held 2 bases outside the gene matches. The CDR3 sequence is CATGTGYNSPLHF. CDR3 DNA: TGTGCCACCGGGACAGGGTATAATTCACCCCTCCACTTT.

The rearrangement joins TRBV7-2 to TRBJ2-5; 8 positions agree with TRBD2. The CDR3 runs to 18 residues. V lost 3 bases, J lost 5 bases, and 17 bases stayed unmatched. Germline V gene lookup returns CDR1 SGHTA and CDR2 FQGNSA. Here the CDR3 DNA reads TGTGCCAGCAGCTTCAAGGGGCCCTTGCGGGAGGCCGGGGAGACCCAGTACTTC. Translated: CASSFKGPLREAGETQYF. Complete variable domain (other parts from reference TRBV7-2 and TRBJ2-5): GAGVSQSPSNKVTEKGKDVELRCDPISGHTALYWYRQSLGQGLEFLIYFQGNSAPDKSGLPSDRFSAERTGGSVSTLTIQRTQQEDSAVYLCASSFKGPLREAGETQYFGPGTRLLVL.

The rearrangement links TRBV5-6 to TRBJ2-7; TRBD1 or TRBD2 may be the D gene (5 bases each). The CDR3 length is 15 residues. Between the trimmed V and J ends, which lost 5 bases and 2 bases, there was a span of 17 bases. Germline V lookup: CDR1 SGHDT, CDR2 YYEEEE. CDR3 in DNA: TGTGCCAGCAGGGGACGGAAAAACCTTACCTACGAGCAGTACTTC. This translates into CASRGRKNLTYEQYF.